This T cell receptor beta chain was identified during a study of CD8+ T cells in alopecia areata. Study-wide background: Skin from roughly 6-13-month-old C3H/HeJ graft donors with spontaneous alopecia went to roughly 7-10-week-old female C3H/HeJ mice.

Findings and limits, study-wide: The study found TCR sharing across patients less clear than in mice, possibly for HLA reasons. Elevated clonality characterized lesional scalp relative to normal scalp, particularly in alopecia totalis/universalis.

CDR1 is NNHNN, CDR2 SYGAGS, per germline (reference sequence). The CDR3 extends over 14 amino acids. Sequencing used cDNA as its template, made by extracting RNA and reverse transcribing it. Data came from immunoSEQ multiplex PCR; TCRdb stores just in-frame clones and leaves some out. Observed in the sample are approximately 2,700 clones, none of them singletons. This clone has ten or more counts. The antigen is unknown. Mouse gene names apply. The read terminates 4 residues ahead of where the CDR3 ends, so the germline J gene completes it. The material sequenced was lesional skin. This sequence joins TRBV13-2 and TRBJ2-4; 8 bases line up with TRBD2. The clonotype was recovered from a C3H/HeJ mouse with alopecia areata. As its MHC haplotype, the strain has H2-k. CDR3 protein: CASGPDWVPNTLYF. The sequenced CDR3 bases are TGTGCCAGCGGTCCGGACTGGGTCCCAAAC.